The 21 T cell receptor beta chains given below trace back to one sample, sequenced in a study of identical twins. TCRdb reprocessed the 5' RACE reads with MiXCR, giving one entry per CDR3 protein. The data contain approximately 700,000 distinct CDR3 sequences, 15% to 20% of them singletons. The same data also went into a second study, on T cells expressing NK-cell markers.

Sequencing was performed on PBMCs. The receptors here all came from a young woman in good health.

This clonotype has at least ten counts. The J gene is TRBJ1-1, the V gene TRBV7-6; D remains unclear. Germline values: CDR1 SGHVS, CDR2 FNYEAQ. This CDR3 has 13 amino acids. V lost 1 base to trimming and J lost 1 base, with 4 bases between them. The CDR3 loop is CASSLDTNTEAFF. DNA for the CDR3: TGTGCCAGCAGCTTAGACACGAACACTGAAGCTTTCTTT.

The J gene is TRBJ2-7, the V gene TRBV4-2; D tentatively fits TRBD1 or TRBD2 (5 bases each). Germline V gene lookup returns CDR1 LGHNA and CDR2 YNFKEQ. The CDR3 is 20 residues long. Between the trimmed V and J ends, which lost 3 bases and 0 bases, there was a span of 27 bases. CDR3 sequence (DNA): TGTGCCAGCAGCCAGACGAATTCTGGGGTTCAGGGAACTAGCTCCTACGAGCAGTACTTC. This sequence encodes CASSQTNSGVQGTSSYEQYF.

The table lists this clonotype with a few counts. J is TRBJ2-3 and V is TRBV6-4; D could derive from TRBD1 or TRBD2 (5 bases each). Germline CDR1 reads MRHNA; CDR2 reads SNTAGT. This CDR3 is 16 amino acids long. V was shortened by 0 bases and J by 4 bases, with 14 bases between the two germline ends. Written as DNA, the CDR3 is TGTGCCAGCAGTGACTCGAGAGGGCAGGGCGCAGATACGCAGTATTTT. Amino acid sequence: CASSDSRGQGADTQYF.

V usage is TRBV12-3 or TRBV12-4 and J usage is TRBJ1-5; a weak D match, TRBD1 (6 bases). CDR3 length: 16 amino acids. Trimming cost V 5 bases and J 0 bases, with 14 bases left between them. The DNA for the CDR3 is TGTGCCAGCAGTGGTGACAGGAGCCTTAGCAATCAGCCCCAGCATTTT. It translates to CASSGDRSLSNQPQHF.

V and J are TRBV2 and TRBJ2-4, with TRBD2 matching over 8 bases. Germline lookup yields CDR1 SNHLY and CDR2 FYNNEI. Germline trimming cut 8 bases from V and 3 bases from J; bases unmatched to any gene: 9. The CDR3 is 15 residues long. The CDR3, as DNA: TGTGCCAGCGCCTATAGCGGGACTGGCAAAAACATTCAGTACTTC. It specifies CASAYSGTGKNIQYF.

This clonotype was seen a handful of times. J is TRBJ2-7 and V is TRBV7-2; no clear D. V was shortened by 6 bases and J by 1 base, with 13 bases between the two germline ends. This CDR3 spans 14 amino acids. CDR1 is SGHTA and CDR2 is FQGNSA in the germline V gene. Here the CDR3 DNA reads TGTGCCAGCAGTCTTAATGGGTATTCCTACGAGCAGTACTTC. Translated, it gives CASSLNGYSYEQYF.

The CDR3 bases are TGTGCCATCAAGGAAGTGAATTCACCCCTCCACTTT. Protein: CAIKEVNSPLHF. The rearrangement links TRBV10-3 to TRBJ1-6; D gene unclear. This CDR3 region has 12 residues. V was pared by 7 bases and J by 7 bases, with 8 bases between. Germline values: CDR1 ENHRY, CDR2 SYGVKD.

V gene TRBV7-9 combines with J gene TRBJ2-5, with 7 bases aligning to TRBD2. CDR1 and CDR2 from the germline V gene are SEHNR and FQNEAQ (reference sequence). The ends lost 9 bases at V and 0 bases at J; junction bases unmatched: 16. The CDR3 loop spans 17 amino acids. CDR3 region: CARSPGGTGLHQETQYF. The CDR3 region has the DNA TGTGCCAGGAGCCCCGGGGGGACGGGACTACACCAAGAGACCCAGTACTTC.

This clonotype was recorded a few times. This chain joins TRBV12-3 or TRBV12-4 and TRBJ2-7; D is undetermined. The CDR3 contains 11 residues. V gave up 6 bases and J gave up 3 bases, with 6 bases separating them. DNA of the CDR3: TGTGCCAGCAGGTACATCTACGAGCAGTACTTC. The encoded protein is CASRYIYEQYF.

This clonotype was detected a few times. The CDR3 DNA is TGTGCCAGCAGTTTATCGGGGGAGGGTGGCTACACCTTC. Translated, it gives CASSLSGEGGYTF. V usage is TRBV12-3 or TRBV12-4 and J usage is TRBJ1-2; weak D call: TRBD1 (5 bases). The CDR3 extends over 13 amino acids. Trimming pared 2 bases from V and 7 bases from J, leaving 11 bases between.

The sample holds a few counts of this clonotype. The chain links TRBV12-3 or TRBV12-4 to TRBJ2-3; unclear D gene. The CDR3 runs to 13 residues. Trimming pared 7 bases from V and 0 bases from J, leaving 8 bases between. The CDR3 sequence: CASKIESTDTQYF. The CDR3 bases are TGTGCCAGCAAAATAGAAAGCACAGATACGCAGTATTTT.

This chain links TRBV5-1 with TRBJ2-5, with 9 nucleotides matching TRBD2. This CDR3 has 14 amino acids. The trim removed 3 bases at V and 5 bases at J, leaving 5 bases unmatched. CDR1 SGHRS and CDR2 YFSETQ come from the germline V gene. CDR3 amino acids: CASSSGTSLETQYF. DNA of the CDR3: TGCGCCAGCAGCTCCGGGACTAGCTTGGAGACCCAGTACTTC. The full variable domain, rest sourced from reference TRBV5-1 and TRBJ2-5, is KAGVTQTPRYLIKTRGQQVTLSCSPISGHRSVSWYQQTPGQGLQFLFEYFSETQRNKGNFPGRFSGRQFSNSRSEMNVSTLELGDSALYLCASSSGTSLETQYFGPGTRLLVL.

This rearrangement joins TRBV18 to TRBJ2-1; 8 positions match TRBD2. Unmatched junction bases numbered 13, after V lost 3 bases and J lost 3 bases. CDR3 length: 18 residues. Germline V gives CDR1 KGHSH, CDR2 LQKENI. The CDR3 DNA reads TGTGCCAGCTCACCTCCGGGAGGGGGGGCCTTTTACTACAATGAGCAGTTCTTC. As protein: CASSPPGGGAFYYNEQFF.

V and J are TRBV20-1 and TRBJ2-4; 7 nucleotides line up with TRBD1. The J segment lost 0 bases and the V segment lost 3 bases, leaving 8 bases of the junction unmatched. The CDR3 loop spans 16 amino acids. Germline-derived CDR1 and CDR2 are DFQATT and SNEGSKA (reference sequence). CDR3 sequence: CSASRGQSLAKNIQYF. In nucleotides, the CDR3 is TGCAGTGCTAGTAGGGGACAGTCTCTAGCCAAAAACATTCAGTACTTC.

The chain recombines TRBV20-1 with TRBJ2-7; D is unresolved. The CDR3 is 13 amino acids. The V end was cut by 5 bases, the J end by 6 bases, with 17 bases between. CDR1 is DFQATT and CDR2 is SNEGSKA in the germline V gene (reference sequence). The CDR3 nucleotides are TGCAGTGCTGTCAGGACCGGGTTCGTCGAGCAGTACTTC. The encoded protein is CSAVRTGFVEQYF.

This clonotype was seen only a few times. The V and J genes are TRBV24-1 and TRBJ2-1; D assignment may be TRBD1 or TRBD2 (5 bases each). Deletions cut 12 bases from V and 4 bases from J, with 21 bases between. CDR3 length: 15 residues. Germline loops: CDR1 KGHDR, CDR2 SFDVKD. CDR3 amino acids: CAGKRDPHPYNEQFF. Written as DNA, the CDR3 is TGTGCCGGGAAAAGGGACCCCCACCCATACAATGAGCAGTTCTTC.

The CDR3: CAISESPGVNNEQFF. For the CDR3, the DNA is TGTGCCATCAGTGAGTCGCCGGGAGTAAACAATGAGCAGTTCTTC. The genes are TRBV10-3 and TRBJ2-1; TRBD2 is a possible D gene (6 bases). Trimming took 0 bases from V and 5 from J, leaving 11 bases between them. The CDR3 has 15 amino acids. CDR1 and CDR2 from the germline V gene are ENHRY and SYGVKD.

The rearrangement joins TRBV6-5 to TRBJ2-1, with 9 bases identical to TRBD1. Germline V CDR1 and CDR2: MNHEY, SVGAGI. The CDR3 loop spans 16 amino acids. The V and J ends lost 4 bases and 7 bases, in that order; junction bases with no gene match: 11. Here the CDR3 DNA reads TGTGCCAGCAGTTCCCTAACAGGGGGCTTTTGGAATGAGCAGTTCTTC. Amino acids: CASSSLTGGFWNEQFF.

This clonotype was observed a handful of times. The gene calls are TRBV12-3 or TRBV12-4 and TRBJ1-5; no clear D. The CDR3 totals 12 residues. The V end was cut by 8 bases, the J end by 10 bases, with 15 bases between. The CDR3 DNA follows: TGTGCCAGCGGTGATCGTCCTCAACCCCAGCATTTT. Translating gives CASGDRPQPQHF.

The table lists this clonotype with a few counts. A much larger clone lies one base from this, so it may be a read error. The CDR3 spells CASSQVGNEQYF. The DNA of the CDR3 is TGTGCCAGCAGCCAAGTCGGCAACGAGCAGTACTTC. This chain connects TRBV7-2 to TRBJ2-7; unclear D gene. This CDR3 is 12 amino acids long. V lost 5 bases and J lost 5, with 10 bases in between. CDR1 SGHTA and CDR2 FQGNSA come from the germline V gene.

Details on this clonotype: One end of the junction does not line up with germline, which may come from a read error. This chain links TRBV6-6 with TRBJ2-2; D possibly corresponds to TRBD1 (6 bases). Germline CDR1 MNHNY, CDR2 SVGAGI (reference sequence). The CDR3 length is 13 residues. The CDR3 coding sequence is TGTGTCAGCAGTCGTAGGGGGACCGGGGAGCTGTTTTTT. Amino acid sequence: CVSSRRGTGELFF.